This TCR beta chain stems from a study of lung T cells in sarcoidosis with Löfgren's syndrome. About the study: In sarcoidosis, CD4+ T cells accumulate in bronchoalveolar lavage fluid. Löfgren's syndrome patients were the main repertoire analysis focus.

This clonotype was counted at least ten times. What it binds is unknown. Study conclusions and caveats: Shared TRAV12-1 and TRBV2 CDR3 motifs were reported across several patients. Versus controls, Löfgren's syndrome patients reportedly showed TRAV12-1 and TRBV2 as most expanded.

Via MiXCR, TCRdb re-called the reads, giving one row per CDR3 protein. The table lists some 19,000 distinct CDR3 sequences, 21% of them singletons, with 0.65% to 0.9% in the top ten. Trimming shortened V by 6 bases and J by 7 bases, and 22 bases separated the two germline ends. Germline V lookup: CDR1 DFQATT, CDR2 SNEGSKA (reference sequence). The CDR3 consists of 15 residues. The sequenced sample consisted of CD4+ T cells from bronchoalveolar lavage. The TCR originated in a human donor with sarcoidosis (Löfgren's syndrome or another form), or a control subject (not recorded which). The rearrangement joins TRBV20-1 to TRBJ1-5, with a possible D match to TRBD1 (5 bases). For the CDR3, the DNA is TGCAGTGCCCACCCGCGGGGGGGGATGGGGCAGCCCCAGCATTTT. Translating gives CSAHPRGGMGQPQHF.